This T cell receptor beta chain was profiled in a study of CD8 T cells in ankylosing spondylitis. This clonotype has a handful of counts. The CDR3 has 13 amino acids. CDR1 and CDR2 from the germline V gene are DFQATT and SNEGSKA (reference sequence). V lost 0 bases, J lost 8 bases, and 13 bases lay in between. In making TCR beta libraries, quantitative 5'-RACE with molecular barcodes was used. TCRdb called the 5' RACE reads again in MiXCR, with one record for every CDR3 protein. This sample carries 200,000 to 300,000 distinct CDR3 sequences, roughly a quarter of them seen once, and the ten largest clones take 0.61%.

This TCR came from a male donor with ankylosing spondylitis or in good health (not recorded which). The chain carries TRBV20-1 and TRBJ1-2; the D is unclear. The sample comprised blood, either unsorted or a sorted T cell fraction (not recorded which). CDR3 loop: CSARDTRGFGYTF. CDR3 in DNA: TGCAGTGCTAGAGATACCCGGGGATTCGGCTACACCTTC.